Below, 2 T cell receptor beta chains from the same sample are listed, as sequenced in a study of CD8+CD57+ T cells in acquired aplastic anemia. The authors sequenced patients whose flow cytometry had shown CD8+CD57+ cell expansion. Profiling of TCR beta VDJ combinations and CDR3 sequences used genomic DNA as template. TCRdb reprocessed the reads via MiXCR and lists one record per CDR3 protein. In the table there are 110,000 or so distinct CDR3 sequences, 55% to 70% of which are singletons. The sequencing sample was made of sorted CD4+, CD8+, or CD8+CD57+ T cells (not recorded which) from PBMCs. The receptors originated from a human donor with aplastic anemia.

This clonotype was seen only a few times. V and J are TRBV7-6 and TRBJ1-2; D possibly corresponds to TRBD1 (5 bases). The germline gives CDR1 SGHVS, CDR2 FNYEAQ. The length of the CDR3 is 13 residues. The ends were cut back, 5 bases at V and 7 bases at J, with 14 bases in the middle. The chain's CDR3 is CASSLVSTAGYTF. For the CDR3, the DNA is TGTGCCAGCAGCCTAGTCTCGACAGCTGGCTACACCTTC.

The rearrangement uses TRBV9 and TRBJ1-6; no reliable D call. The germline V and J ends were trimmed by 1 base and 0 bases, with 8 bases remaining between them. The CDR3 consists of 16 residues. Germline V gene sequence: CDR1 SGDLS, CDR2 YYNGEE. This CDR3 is CASSVRESSYNSPLHF. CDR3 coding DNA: TGTGCCAGCAGCGTAAGAGAGAGCTCCTATAATTCACCCCTCCACTTT.